This paragraph covers one T cell receptor beta chain sequence. What it binds is unknown. This sample includes further DNA sequences coding for the same CDR3. The data derive from a study of CD8+ T cells in alopecia areata. Study-wide findings and caveats: Between patients, shared TCR sequences were less clear than in mice. This was possibly due in part to HLA diversity in the patient population. Lesional scalp displayed greater clonality than normal scalp, most notably in alopecia totalis/universalis.

This CDR3 region has 13 residues. Germline loops: CDR1 SNHLY, CDR2 FYNNEI. V shed 6 bases and J shed 1 base, with 9 bases lying between them. Extracted RNA was reverse transcribed, and the resulting cDNA served as sequencing template. Data came from immunoSEQ multiplex PCR; TCRdb stores just in-frame clones and leaves some out. Among about 200,000 clones listed, 56% were seen once. This TCR was recovered from a human donor in good health. The chain couples TRBV2 to TRBJ1-1, with a tentative D call TRBD1 (5 bases). Material: CD8+ T cells sorted from blood. CDR3 nucleotide sequence: TGTGCCAGCAGACCGGGGCAGAACACTGAAGCTTTCTTT. Translated: CASRPGQNTEAFF.